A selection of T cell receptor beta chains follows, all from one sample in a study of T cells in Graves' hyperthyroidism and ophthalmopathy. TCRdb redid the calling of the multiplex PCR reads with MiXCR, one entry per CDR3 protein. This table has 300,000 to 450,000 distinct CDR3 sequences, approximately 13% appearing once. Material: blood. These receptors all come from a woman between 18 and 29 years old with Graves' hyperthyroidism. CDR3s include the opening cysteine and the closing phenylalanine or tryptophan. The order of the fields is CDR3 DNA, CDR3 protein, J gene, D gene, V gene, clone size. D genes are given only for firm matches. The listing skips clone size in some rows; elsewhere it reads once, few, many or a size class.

DNA: TGCGCCAGCAGCTTGGAGGGACAGGGTGAGGGCTACACCTTC
CDR3: CASSLEGQGEGYTF
J: TRBJ1-2
D: TRBD1
V: TRBV5-1
size: few

DNA: TGTGCCAGCAGCATTTCGGGGGGGCTTATCTACGAGCAGTACTTC
CDR3: CASSISGGLIYEQYF
J: TRBJ2-7
D: TRBD2
V: TRBV11-3
size: NA

DNA: TGTGCCAGCAGCCCGGGGCCCCTGAACACTGAAGCTTTCTTT
CDR3: CASSPGPLNTEAFF
J: TRBJ1-1
D: NA
V: TRBV9
size: many

DNA: TGTGCCAGCAGCTCCTACGCGGGGGGTACAGATACGCAGTATTTT
CDR3: CASSSYAGGTDTQYF
J: TRBJ2-3
D: TRBD2
V: TRBV5-5
size: NA

DNA: TGCGCCAGCAGCTTGGAGGGTGGCGGATACAATGAGCAGTTCTTC
CDR3: CASSLEGGGYNEQFF
J: TRBJ2-1
D: NA
V: TRBV5-1
size: many

DNA: TGTGCCAGCAGCTTTCCGGACAGAACCTATGGCCACACCTTC
CDR3: CASSFPDRTYGHTF
J: TRBJ1-2
D: NA
V: TRBV7-9
size: few

DNA: TGTGCCAGCAGCCAACAGAGCGGTTCCTACGAGCAGTACTTC
CDR3: CASSQQSGSYEQYF
J: TRBJ2-7
D: NA
V: TRBV3-1
size: many

DNA: TGTGCCAGCAGCTTAGATTTGGGGCTTGACACTGAAGCTTTCTTT
CDR3: CASSLDLGLDTEAFF
J: TRBJ1-1
D: NA
V: TRBV7-2
size: many

DNA: TGTGCCAGCAGGAAAACAACGGGAGATACGCAGTATTTT
CDR3: CASRKTTGDTQYF
J: TRBJ2-3
D: NA
V: TRBV11-3
size: NA

DNA: TGTGCCAGCAGTTACGTCAATTCACCCCTCCACTTT
CDR3: CASSYVNSPLHF
J: TRBJ1-6
D: NA
V: TRBV6-6
size: NA

DNA: TGCAGCGTTGAAACCCCTGGAGAGACCCAGTACTTC
CDR3: CSVETPGETQYF
J: TRBJ2-5
D: NA
V: TRBV29-1
size: NA

DNA: TGTGCCAGTAGAACTGACCCCGCCTGGGCCAATCAGCCCCAGCATTTT
CDR3: CASRTDPAWANQPQHF
J: TRBJ1-5
D: NA
V: TRBV19
size: NA

DNA: TGTGCCAGCAGCCCGAATATCCAAGAGACCCAGTACTTC
CDR3: CASSPNIQETQYF
J: TRBJ2-5
D: NA
V: TRBV5-6
size: many

DNA: TGCAGTGCGTTGGGGGCTTACGAGCAGTACTTC
CDR3: CSALGAYEQYF
J: TRBJ2-7
D: NA
V: TRBV20-1
size: many

DNA: TGTGCCAGCAGTTTAGTGGGGGTCTTAGAGCAGTACTTC
CDR3: CASSLVGVLEQYF
J: TRBJ2-7
D: NA
V: TRBV28
size: many

DNA: TGTGCCACCAGTGCCGTGAGGGGGACAAGCGGGGGGGCCTCGGGTACGCAGTATTTT
CDR3: CATSAVRGTSGGASGTQYF
J: TRBJ2-3
D: TRBD2
V: TRBV24-1
size: NA

DNA: TGTGCCAGCAGCTTAGGGATAGGATTGAACACTGAAGCTTTCTTT
CDR3: CASSLGIGLNTEAFF
J: TRBJ1-1
D: NA
V: TRBV7-9
size: NA

DNA: TGTGCCAGCAGTGATGGGACAGGGTTTCAGCAGTACTTC
CDR3: CASSDGTGFQQYF
J: TRBJ2-7
D: TRBD1
V: TRBV3-1
size: many

DNA: TGTGCCAGCAGCCCACGGGACAGCGGGGAGCTGTTTTTT
CDR3: CASSPRDSGELFF
J: TRBJ2-2
D: TRBD1
V: TRBV11-3
size: many

DNA: TGTGCCAGCAGAAGGTACGGCACCGGGGAGCTGTTTTTT
CDR3: CASRRYGTGELFF
J: TRBJ2-2
D: NA
V: TRBV6-2/TRBV6-3
size: NA

DNA: TGTGCCAGCAGCTTAGTACTAGCGGGAGTAGGCACCGGGGAGCTGTTTTTT
CDR3: CASSLVLAGVGTGELFF
J: TRBJ2-2
D: TRBD2
V: TRBV7-2
size: many

DNA: TGTGCCAGCAGCTTGGTGGGAGGGAGAAGCTCCTACAATGAGCAGTTCTTC
CDR3: CASSLVGGRSSYNEQFF
J: TRBJ2-1
D: TRBD2
V: TRBV5-4
size: NA

DNA: TGTGCCAGCAGCTACTGGGAAGAGCAGTTCTTC
CDR3: CASSYWEEQFF
J: TRBJ2-1
D: NA
V: TRBV7-2
size: many

DNA: TGTGCCATCAGCCGCGGGACCCAGAGGGGCTATGGCTACACCTTC
CDR3: CAISRGTQRGYGYTF
J: TRBJ1-2
D: NA
V: TRBV10-3
size: many

DNA: TGTGCCAGCAGCCAGGGCGGGGCTTCCTACGAGCAGTACTTC
CDR3: CASSQGGASYEQYF
J: TRBJ2-7
D: NA
V: TRBV7-2
size: many

DNA: TGTGCCAGCAGTTTAGGAGTATTTGATACGCAGTATTTT
CDR3: CASSLGVFDTQYF
J: TRBJ2-3
D: NA
V: TRBV12-3/TRBV12-4
size: many

DNA: TGTGCCAGCAGCCCAGCAGGGGAGAGCAATCAGCCCCAGCATTTT
CDR3: CASSPAGESNQPQHF
J: TRBJ1-5
D: NA
V: TRBV7-8
size: NA

DNA: TGTGCCAGCAGTTTATTTGGTGGGACAGGCCGAGGCTACACCTTC
CDR3: CASSLFGGTGRGYTF
J: TRBJ1-2
D: TRBD1
V: TRBV12-3/TRBV12-4
size: many

DNA: TGTGCCAGCAGCGTGACTTCCACAACTAATGAAAAACTGTTTTTT
CDR3: CASSVTSTTNEKLFF
J: TRBJ1-4
D: NA
V: TRBV9
size: few

DNA: TGCGCCAGCAGCCCTCAGGGGCCAATGGGCACCGGGGAGCTGTTTTTT
CDR3: CASSPQGPMGTGELFF
J: TRBJ2-2
D: NA
V: TRBV5-1
size: many

DNA: TGTGCCACCAGGACGACCGGGAGCTCCTACGAGCAGTACTTC
CDR3: CATRTTGSSYEQYF
J: TRBJ2-7
D: NA
V: TRBV5-8
size: many

DNA: TGTGCCAGCAGGGCGGGACTAGTGACTCAAGAGACCCAGTACTTC
CDR3: CASRAGLVTQETQYF
J: TRBJ2-5
D: TRBD2
V: TRBV28
size: many

DNA: TGTGCCAGCAGCTTAGTGTGGGACAGGGCCTACGAGCAGTACTTC
CDR3: CASSLVWDRAYEQYF
J: TRBJ2-7
D: TRBD1
V: TRBV7-8
size: many

DNA: TGCAGTGCTAGAGAGTATCTGTCGTCAGGGTCACCCCTCCACTTT
CDR3: CSAREYLSSGSPLHF
J: TRBJ1-6
D: NA
V: TRBV20-1
size: NA

DNA: TGTGCCAGCAGCGCCGGACTAGCATCGGAGACCCAGTACTTC
CDR3: CASSAGLASETQYF
J: TRBJ2-5
D: TRBD2
V: TRBV7-2
size: many

DNA: TGTGCCAGCAGACCCTCTTGGGACTCGAACTACAATGAGCAGTTCTTC
CDR3: CASRPSWDSNYNEQFF
J: TRBJ2-1
D: NA
V: TRBV6-2/TRBV6-3
size: many

DNA: TGTGCCAGCAGTACCCCTGGGGAGGACACTGAAGCTTTCTTT
CDR3: CASSTPGEDTEAFF
J: TRBJ1-1
D: NA
V: TRBV28
size: many

DNA: TGTGCCAGCAGCGATGGGACAGTCGATGGCTACACCTTC
CDR3: CASSDGTVDGYTF
J: TRBJ1-2
D: TRBD1
V: TRBV28
size: many

DNA: TGTGCTAGCAGCTTAGCGAGGTCGTCTGGTGGAAACACCATATATTTT
CDR3: CASSLARSSGGNTIYF
J: TRBJ1-3
D: NA
V: TRBV7-7
size: few

DNA: TGTGCCAGCAGTTTCACGCGCGGGGAGCTGTTTTTT
CDR3: CASSFTRGELFF
J: TRBJ2-2
D: NA
V: TRBV12-3/TRBV12-4
size: many

DNA: TGCAGCGTTGAAGATTGGGCTAGCGGGAGTGTAGATACGCAGTATTTT
CDR3: CSVEDWASGSVDTQYF
J: TRBJ2-3
D: TRBD2
V: TRBV29-1
size: many

DNA: TGTGCCAGCAGTTACTCTACTCTGGACTTATCCGGTCATGGCTACACCTTC
CDR3: CASSYSTLDLSGHGYTF
J: TRBJ1-2
D: NA
V: TRBV6-6
size: many

DNA: TGCAGTGCTCCCCTCCCGGACAGGGAGGTTCAGCCCCAGCATTTT
CDR3: CSAPLPDREVQPQHF
J: TRBJ1-5
D: TRBD1
V: TRBV20-1
size: many

DNA: TGTGCCAGCAGTTATGGCGGCACCGGGGAGCTGTTTTTT
CDR3: CASSYGGTGELFF
J: TRBJ2-2
D: NA
V: TRBV6-5
size: NA

DNA: TGTGCCAGCAGGGTCCCAGGGGGCGCGAATGGCTACACCTTC
CDR3: CASRVPGGANGYTF
J: TRBJ1-2
D: TRBD1
V: TRBV6-1
size: few

DNA: TGTGCCAGCCGCTTTGGACAGGGGCCCTACGAGCAGTACTTC
CDR3: CASRFGQGPYEQYF
J: TRBJ2-7
D: TRBD1
V: TRBV27
size: NA

DNA: TGCGCCAGCAGCCTGGGGACTAGCGGGAGGGCCGACCCTGAGCAGTTCTTC
CDR3: CASSLGTSGRADPEQFF
J: TRBJ2-1
D: TRBD2
V: TRBV5-1
size: NA

DNA: TGTGCCAGCAGTACCTCAGGGGGGAGCGATGAAGCTTTCTTT
CDR3: CASSTSGGSDEAFF
J: TRBJ1-1
D: TRBD1
V: TRBV12-3/TRBV12-4
size: NA